Presented here are 17 T cell receptor beta chains from one specimen sequenced in a study of control samples from healthy donors and cancer patients. Assay used: immunoSEQ multiplex PCR; TCRdb lists only in-frame clones, some missing. The sample has tens of thousands of clones; roughly 94% are singletons. The specimen sequenced was blood. The receptor set was obtained from a man between 60 and 75 years old in good health.

In this sample, this clone turned up once. The chain joins TRBV6-2 or TRBV6-3 to TRBJ2-2, with D unclear. The CDR3 is 14 residues long. The germline CDR1 and CDR2 sequences are MNHEY and SVGEGT. V shed 4 bases and J shed 4 bases, with 10 bases lying between them. The CDR3 region is CASSWSAGTGELFF. The DNA for the CDR3 is TGTGCCAGCAGTTGGTCGGCAGGCACCGGGGAGCTGTTTTTT.

The rearrangement links TRBV6-6 to TRBJ1-2, with D unclear. The germline V gene has CDR1 MNHNY and CDR2 SVGAGI (reference sequence). The CDR3 is 14 residues long. The germline V and J ends were trimmed by 5 bases and 0 bases, with 10 bases remaining between them. The CDR3 protein is CASSKGRPNYGYTF. The CDR3 nucleotides read TGTGCCAGCAGTAAAGGGCGTCCTAACTATGGCTACACCTTC.

V and J are TRBV7-9 and TRBJ1-5, with D unclear. The CDR3 extends over 12 amino acids. Germline V gene lookup returns CDR1 SEHNR and CDR2 FQNEAQ (reference sequence). V lost 1 base to trimming and J lost 5 bases, with 3 bases between them. The CDR3 sequence is CASSLVDQPQHF. In DNA, the CDR3 is TGTGCCAGCAGCTTAGTGGATCAGCCCCAGCATTTT. Based on the CDR3 plus reference TRBV7-9 and TRBJ1-5, the full variable domain is DTGVSQNPRHKITKRGQNVTFRCDPISEHNRLYWYRQTLGQGPEFLTYFQNEAQLEKSRLLSDRFSAERPKGSFSTLEIQRTEQGDSAMYLCASSLVDQPQHFGDGTRLSIL.

CDR3 sequence (DNA): TGTGCCTGGAGACGGGACAGGTATGACACTGAAGCTTTCTTT. Its protein product is CAWRRDRYDTEAFF. V is TRBV30 and J is TRBJ1-1; TRBD1 matches at 8 bases. V was pared by 3 bases and J by 3 bases, with 6 bases of the junction left unmatched. The length of the CDR3 is 14 residues. Germline V CDR1 and CDR2: GTSNPN, SVGIG (reference sequence). Based on the CDR3 plus reference TRBV30 and TRBJ1-1, the full variable domain is SQTIHQWPATLVQPVGSPLSLECTVEGTSNPNLYWYRQAAGRGLQLLFYSVGIGQISSEVPQNLSASRPQDRQFILSSKKLLLSDSGFYLCAWRRDRYDTEAFFGQGTRLTVV.

V usage is TRBV27 and J usage is TRBJ2-1; D may match TRBD1 or TRBD2 (7 bases each). V was shortened by 3 bases and J by 7 bases, with 16 bases between the two germline ends. The CDR3 length is 15 residues. Germline assignment: CDR1 MNHEY and CDR2 SMNVEV (reference sequence). The chain's CDR3 is CASSFRPQGGNEQFF. For the CDR3, the DNA is TGTGCCAGCAGTTTTAGGCCGCAGGGGGGGAATGAGCAGTTCTTC.

The genes are TRBV10-3 and TRBJ2-7; tentative D call: TRBD2 (5 bases). The ends were cut back, 0 bases at V and 5 bases at J, with 11 bases in the middle. Germline V CDR1 and CDR2: ENHRY, SYGVKD. This CDR3 is built from 14 residues. Here the CDR3 reads CAISESTGINEQYF. CDR3 coding DNA: TGTGCCATCAGTGAGTCGACGGGAATAAACGAGCAGTACTTC.

This clone was seen only once. The chain has TRBV6-4 and TRBJ1-3; possible D gene TRBD1, 5 bases. The CDR3 has 17 amino acids. The V gene lost 0 bases and the J gene lost 0 bases, with 12 bases spanning the gap. From germline, CDR1 is MRHNA and CDR2 SNTAGT. Here the CDR3 DNA reads TGTGCCAGCAGTGACTCGATAAGGGGATACTCTGGAAACACCATATATTTT. Its translation: CASSDSIRGYSGNTIYF.

Details on this clone: Other DNA sequences of this sample code for an identical CDR3. J is TRBJ2-1 and V is TRBV7-9; D may be TRBD1 or TRBD2 (6 bases each). CDR1 and CDR2 from the germline V gene are SEHNR and FQNEAQ (reference sequence). The CDR3 runs to 15 residues. With 5 bases removed from V and 6 bases from J, the gap between germline ends came to 17 bases. The CDR3 sequence is CASSGRWGAGNEQFF. CDR3 sequence (DNA): TGTGCCAGCAGCGGGCGGTGGGGGGCGGGCAATGAGCAGTTCTTC.

The chain combines TRBV5-1 with TRBJ1-2, with 8 nucleotides matching TRBD1. The V and J ends lost 3 bases and 3 bases, in that order; junction bases with no gene match: 4. CDR1 and CDR2 from the germline V gene are SGHRS and YFSETQ. The length of the CDR3 is 14 residues. The CDR3 DNA reads TGCGCCAGCAGCTCGACAGGGGCGGACTATGGCTACACCTTC. It specifies CASSSTGADYGYTF.

The V and J genes are TRBV30 and TRBJ1-3; D not certain. This CDR3 region has 14 residues. From germline, CDR1 is GTSNPN and CDR2 SVGIG (reference sequence). V was shortened by 2 bases and J by 0 bases, with 8 bases between the two germline ends. CDR3 sequence (DNA): TGTGCCTGGAGTTTGTCGCTCTCTGGAAACACCATATATTTT. As protein: CAWSLSLSGNTIYF.

This clone was picked up one time. The chain joins TRBV6-2 or TRBV6-3 to TRBJ1-1; 8 bases are shared with TRBD1. J was trimmed by 0 bases and V by 2 bases; bases with no gene match: 5. This CDR3 has 16 amino acids. Germline V lookup: CDR1 MNHEY, CDR2 SVGEGT. CDR3 nucleotides: TGTGCCAGCAGTTACGGACAGGGATCGTTGAACACTGAAGCTTTCTTT. Translating gives CASSYGQGSLNTEAFF.

This chain connects TRBV18 to TRBJ2-1; the D gene is possibly TRBD1 (5 bases). Trimming removed 0 bases at V and 4 bases at J, with 10 bases between. CDR1 is KGHSH, CDR2 LQKENI, per germline. The CDR3 runs 15 residues. The CDR3 region has the DNA TGTGCCAGCTCACCACCGGGGCAGACATACAATGAGCAGTTCTTC. Encoded protein: CASSPPGQTYNEQFF.

The V call is TRBV4-1, the J call TRBJ2-7, with 9 bases lining up with TRBD1. CDR3 length: 18 amino acids. Germline-derived CDR1 and CDR2 are MGHRA and YSYEKL. J gave up 4 bases and V 1 base, and 14 bases lay outside the gene matches. Written as DNA, the CDR3 is TGCGCCAGCAGCCAAGGTATGCCCTCTGGACAGGGGAGGTACGAGCAGTACTTC. Translating gives CASSQGMPSGQGRYEQYF.

This rearrangement joins TRBV5-6 to TRBJ1-4; TRBD1 agrees at 7 bases. There are 15 residues in the CDR3. Trimming at V came to 2 bases and at J to 5 bases, leaving 6 bases not matched to a gene. Germline V gives CDR1 SGHDT, CDR2 YYEEEE. The CDR3 sequence is CASSFMGGGNEKLFF. CDR3 DNA: TGTGCCAGCAGCTTTATGGGAGGGGGCAATGAAAAACTGTTTTTT.

The CDR3 is CASSVDGSIGKTQYF. The CDR3, as DNA: TGTGCCAGCAGCGTAGATGGATCGATTGGGAAGACCCAGTACTTC. V gene TRBV9 combines with J gene TRBJ2-5; the D is unclear. The V gene's germline CDR1 is SGDLS and CDR2 YYNGEE. Deletions cut 0 bases from V and 6 bases from J, with 15 bases between. This CDR3 is built from 15 residues. Full variable domain (remainder filled in from reference TRBV9 and TRBJ2-5): DSGVTQTPKHLITATGQRVTLRCSPRSGDLSVYWYQQSLDQGLQFLIQYYNGEERAKGNILERFSAQQFPDLHSELNLSSLELGDSALYFCASSVDGSIGKTQYFGPGTRLLVL.

The V gene is TRBV21-1, the J gene TRBJ1-5; TRBD1, as called in the table, went unchecked against the DNA. TRBV21-1 is an annotated pseudogene. There are 16 residues in the CDR3. CDR3 region: CASSKDRGWINQPQHF. CDR3 sequence (DNA): TGTGCCAGCAGCAAAGACAGGGGTTGGATAAATCAGCCCCAGCATTTT.

J is TRBJ2-1 and V is TRBV3-1 (or the pseudogene TRBV3-2); 7 nucleotides line up with TRBD1. CDR3 size: 14 residues. The germline V gene has CDR1 LGHDT and CDR2 YNNKEL (reference sequence). Trimming at V came to 1 base and at J to 5 bases, leaving 2 bases not matched to a gene. The CDR3 sequence is CASSQGQGDNEQFF. The DNA for the CDR3 is TGTGCCAGCAGCCAAGGTCAGGGGGACAATGAGCAGTTCTTC.